This T cell receptor (beta chain) emerged from a study of control samples from healthy donors and cancer patients (dated by TCRdb to between 2020 and 2021). The library was produced with the immunoSEQ multiplex PCR assay. The clones in this table, taken by TCRdb from immuneACCESS, are in-frame only. Not every clone is retained; where verified, under half of the shortfall comes from an unresolved V gene, and the cause of the rest is unknown. In this sample the table shows roughly 150,000 clones, over 90% of which occur a single time. Over 2% of the sample goes to the ten largest clones. Of note for this clone: What antigen it recognizes has not been identified. It has no much larger one-base neighbor in the sample; base qualities were not kept.

This TCR was sampled from a man aged 45-65 years in good health. The sequenced sample consisted of blood.

The sequenced DNA: TGTGCCAGCTCAGGACAGGTAGGGACCTACGAGCAGTACTTC. It is translated as CASSGQVGTYEQYF. The rearrangement combines TRBV6-5 with TRBJ2-7, with 7 bases matching TRBD1. The CDR3, cysteine through phenylalanine, is 14 amino acids long. This entry keeps only the CDR3 DNA: 42 bases, framed from base 1. The CDR1 and CDR2 encoded by the germline V gene are MNHEY and SVGAGI. The germline V and J ends show losses of 8 bases and 2 bases respectively, and no gene match explains 9 bases of the junction.